The 3 T cell receptor beta chains given below trace back to one sample, sequenced in a study of OX40 agonist ivuxolimab in advanced cancers. Sequencing was performed with immunoSEQ multiplex PCR; in TCRdb, only in-frame clones are kept and a portion is missing. The repertoire holds 75,000 to 80,000 clones, with 65% to 85% as singletons. Here the sequenced sample was CD4+ or CD8+ T cells sorted from blood, taken in a trial of the OX40 agonist ivuxolimab. The receptors were gathered from an adult with an advanced solid tumor such as melanoma, head and neck, liver or kidney cancer.

This rearrangement joins TRBV11-3 to TRBJ2-5; 11 bases are shared with TRBD2. V trimming: 5 bases; J trimming: 2 bases; junction bases outside the gene matches: 7. Germline values: CDR1 SGHNT, CDR2 YENEEA. The length of the CDR3 is 16 residues. CDR3 nucleotide sequence: TGTGCCAGCAGCCCCGGGGTAGCGGGGGGGCAAGAGACCCAGTACTTC. The encoded protein is CASSPGVAGGQETQYF.

CDR3 nucleotide sequence: TGTGCCATCCGCGCCCCGGACGTCTATGGCTACACCTTC. Amino acid sequence: CAIRAPDVYGYTF. J is TRBJ1-2 and V is TRBV10-3, with D unclear. Per the germline V gene, CDR1 is ENHRY and CDR2 is SYGVKD. The CDR3 contains 13 residues. V was shortened by 8 bases and J by 4 bases, with 14 bases between the two germline ends.

The gene calls are TRBV7-2 and TRBJ1-3; 7 nucleotides agree with TRBD1. J was trimmed by 4 bases and V by 5 bases; bases with no gene match: 5. Germline CDR1 reads SGHTA; CDR2 reads FQGNSA. The CDR3 has 14 amino acids. CDR3 nucleotide sequence: TGTGCCAGCAGCCTAGACAGGGTCGGAAACACCATATATTTT. Its translation: CASSLDRVGNTIYF.